This is a list of T cell receptor beta chains from one sample in a study of early T cells in non-severe SARS-CoV-2 infection. TCRdb re-called the 5' RACE reads with MiXCR, one entry per CDR3 protein. The table has more than 50,000 distinct CDR3 sequences, roughly 12% seen once; the top ten hold about 2.5%. Sequencing was performed on whole blood, taken at baseline. The receptors here all came from an adult who was a healthcare worker with PCR-confirmed SARS-CoV-2 infection or an uninfected control (not recorded which). CDR3s include the opening cysteine and the closing phenylalanine or tryptophan. The order of the fields is V gene, clone size, D gene, J gene, CDR3 protein, CDR3 DNA. A D gene is named only where the DNA matches it firmly. The size field is filled for only some rows; it gives once, few, many or a size class.

V gene: TRBV6-1
clone size: few
D gene: TRBD2
J gene: TRBJ2-7
CDR3 protein: CASRAGAGGVHEQYF
CDR3 DNA: TGTGCCAGCAGGGCGGGAGCGGGAGGAGTCCACGAGCAGTACTTC

V gene: TRBV21-1
clone size: few
D gene: NA
J gene: TRBJ2-3
CDR3 protein: CASSKSGLAGCTDTQYF
CDR3 DNA: TGTGCCAGCAGCAAAAGCGGGCTAGCGGGTTGCACAGATACGCAGTATTTT

V gene: TRBV20-1
clone size: NA
D gene: NA
J gene: TRBJ2-1
CDR3 protein: CSAVEKLHNEQFF
CDR3 DNA: TGCAGTGCCGTAGAGAAACTACACAATGAGCAGTTCTTC

V gene: TRBV2
clone size: many
D gene: TRBD2
J gene: TRBJ2-7
CDR3 protein: CASSETSSGRSSYEQYF
CDR3 DNA: TGTGCCAGCAGTGAAACGTCTAGCGGGAGGAGCTCCTACGAGCAGTACTTC

V gene: TRBV11-2
clone size: few
D gene: TRBD1
J gene: TRBJ2-7
CDR3 protein: CASSRTGTASYEQYF
CDR3 DNA: TGTGCCAGCAGCCGCACCGGGACAGCTTCCTACGAGCAGTACTTC

V gene: TRBV6-5
clone size: few
D gene: NA
J gene: TRBJ2-2
CDR3 protein: CASSYGRKNTGELFF
CDR3 DNA: TGTGCCAGCAGTTACGGGCGGAAGAACACCGGGGAGCTGTTTTTT

V gene: TRBV6-5
clone size: many
D gene: NA
J gene: TRBJ2-7
CDR3 protein: CASSCYEQYF
CDR3 DNA: TGTGCCAGCAGTTGCTACGAGCAGTACTTC

V gene: TRBV9
clone size: NA
D gene: NA
J gene: TRBJ2-1
CDR3 protein: CASSEGPRQGGYNEQFF
CDR3 DNA: TGTGCCAGCAGCGAGGGGCCCCGACAGGGAGGTTACAATGAGCAGTTCTTC

V gene: TRBV3-1
clone size: few
D gene: NA
J gene: TRBJ1-1
CDR3 protein: CASSQDSGGAEAFF
CDR3 DNA: TGTGCCAGCAGCCAAGATTCCGGGGGTGCTGAAGCTTTCTTT

V gene: TRBV20-1
clone size: few
D gene: NA
J gene: TRBJ1-2
CDR3 protein: CSATPDESYGYTF
CDR3 DNA: TGCAGTGCCACACCGGACGAGAGCTATGGCTACACCTTC

V gene: TRBV11-2
clone size: NA
D gene: NA
J gene: TRBJ2-7
CDR3 protein: CASSLLGSNYEQYF
CDR3 DNA: TGTGCCAGCAGCTTATTGGGATCAAACTACGAGCAGTACTTC

V gene: TRBV11-2
clone size: few
D gene: NA
J gene: TRBJ2-1
CDR3 protein: CASTSNPYNEQFF
CDR3 DNA: TGTGCCAGCACATCCAACCCCTACAATGAGCAGTTCTTC

V gene: TRBV7-2
clone size: few
D gene: TRBD2
J gene: TRBJ2-7
CDR3 protein: CASSPRIAGGSYEQYF
CDR3 DNA: TGTGCCAGCAGCCCCAGGATAGCGGGAGGTTCCTACGAGCAGTACTTC

V gene: TRBV3-1
clone size: few
D gene: NA
J gene: TRBJ1-1
CDR3 protein: CASSQGGGWNTEAFF
CDR3 DNA: TGTGCCAGCAGCCAAGGAGGGGGGTGGAACACTGAAGCTTTCTTT

V gene: TRBV10-2
clone size: NA
D gene: TRBD2
J gene: TRBJ2-5
CDR3 protein: CASGSGMETQYF
CDR3 DNA: TGCGCCTCCGGTAGCGGGATGGAGACCCAGTACTTC